The present entry profiles one T cell receptor (beta chain) with its context. This receptor's antigen is unknown. Within one base of it there is no much larger clone, and no base qualities were kept. The entry originates in a study of cytomegalovirus exposure and HLA in healthy donors (dated by TCRdb to 2016 to 2017). Broadly, across the study: According to a later analysis, one platform produced both the 110 or so validation repertoires and the 700 or so repertoires of the first cohort. The aim of the study was to test whether cataloging public T cell receptors could identify signatures of past pathogen exposure. Besides the first cohort of hundreds of subjects, a separate validation cohort made up of 120 different subjects was used. To predict cytomegalovirus infection status, the study combined high-throughput TCR immunosequencing, statistical association of individual TCRs with disease status, and machine learning. Results the study describes overall, beyond this receptor: A later analysis had no HLA typing for the validation cohort, so co-occurrence there was scored across all 110 or so repertoires. The authors suggested that the approach could potentially be extended to other disease states and immunological phenotypes. A later analysis found that TCRs clustered in the first cohort also tended to co-occur in the 120 or so validation repertoires, with more than 90% of cluster scores above 0. While some public TCRs were present in many individuals, most TCR sequences turned up only very rarely across donors. The study listed over 150 TCR beta chains as associated with cytomegalovirus. Cytomegalovirus status was reported to be diagnosed by the classifier with high specificity and sensitivity in both the original and validation cohorts. Three of the identified cytomegalovirus-associated TCR beta chains were confirmed in vitro to be specific for cytomegalovirus antigens.

Separate from the roughly 630-subject first cohort, the validation cohort of over 90 subjects was the group to which the donors belonged. The method behind the library was the immunoSEQ multiplex PCR assay. The authors' pipeline ran thus. To diagnose cytomegalovirus status from the catalog of TCR beta chain sequences, a statistical classification framework was built. Here the immuneACCESS table is served through TCRdb, limited to in-frame sequences with V and J called. Missing clones are a known gap in these copies; in checked studies unresolved V genes cover under half, and the rest lacks a known reason. V, J and clone size are taken as reported in that table, and D and trimming were inferred from the DNA itself. The sample data list about 240,000 clones, and approximately 87% of these were observed just once. Of the sample, around 2.6% falls within the top ten clones. The TCR comes from a man between 18 and 29 years old in good health and CMV-seronegative. The sample comprised PBMCs.

The DNA sequence is TGTGCCAGCAGCCCCGGTGGTCCCCCCGCCACTGAAGCTTTCTTT. Its translation reads: CASSPGGPPATEAFF. This sequence uses TRBV7-9 and TRBJ1-1; confidence is insufficient to name the D gene. V and J are truncated by 5 bases and 4 bases respectively, leaving an intervening sequence of 17 bases. Via the germline V gene (reference sequence), CDR1 is SEHNR and CDR2 FQNEAQ. Reading from cysteine to phenylalanine, the CDR3 counts 15 amino acids. The only DNA kept is the CDR3, 45 bases in frame from the first base.